This T cell receptor (beta chain) was retrieved from a study of tumor and adjacent non-tumor tissue in lung cancer (dated by TCRdb to 2016 to 2019). Background for the entire study: By cancer type, the cohort comprised eleven to twelve adenocarcinoma patients, a couple of squamous cell carcinoma patients and 1 small cell lung cancer patient. Among the approximately 15 patients, ages ranged from roughly 31 to 85 years, roughly ten were men and 5 were women, and disease was TNM stage I to III. In total, sequencing yielded 130,000,000 or so productive TCRbeta reads, which works out to an average of about 4.2 million reads per sample. The study compared bulk TCRbeta repertoires between lung tumor tissue and matched distant non-tumor lung tissue from over 12 lung cancer patients. Approximately 31 paired specimens, one tumor and one normal lung sample per patient, were profiled by TCRbeta CDR3 sequencing.

RNA was extracted from bulk unsorted tissue and checked for quality with a NanoDrop ND-1000 and an Agilent 2100. Donors were newly diagnosed lung cancer patients admitted for thoracic surgery in China between August and November 2014, without prior chemotherapy. The study excluded patients who had received radiotherapy or chemotherapy before or who had another cancer at the same time. Surgical tissue pieces of roughly 1-2 cm3 were preserved in RNAlater solution and stored at -80 °C until use. This clonotype was observed many times. Its antigen is unknown. No much larger clone exists at a distance of one base, and base qualities are not known. The paper's findings and limits, for the study overall: A significantly larger cumulative share of the repertoire was made up by the top 100 clones in normal lung than in tumor tissue. The sequencing platform is not named in the methods, and unique molecular identifiers are not mentioned. TCR diversity was significantly higher in younger patients, and greater tumor TCR diversity was associated with shorter overall survival and shorter disease-free survival. Significantly higher TCR diversity (inverse Simpson) was observed in tumor tissue than in normal lung tissue (around 450 vs 150, P = 0.0075, Mann-Whitney U test). Peripheral blood was not sequenced, so blood TCRbeta repertoires were not examined in the lung cancer patients of the study. Only around 15 patients were included in the cohort, and the need for larger samples and more detailed clinical data was noted by the authors.

To prepare the library, multiplex PCR was applied. Sequencing instrument: Illumina HiSeq 2500. Following protocols modified from ARM-PCR, the researchers constructed TCRbeta libraries through three rounds of nested PCR with primers (Table S4). Before sequencing, PCR products of 200-500 bp were cut from the gel and purified using the QIAquick gel extraction kit. On the authors' methods: Reads were cleaned with Trimmomatic, merged with FLASH into complete CDR3 sequences, and assigned to V(D)J germline segments with MiTCR. VDJtools was used to compute clonal diversity as the inverse Simpson's index. In-frame sequences without a premature stop codon were defined as productive reads. TCRdb passed the public sequencing reads through fastp at Q25 and MiXCR, retaining productive beta sequences. Every CDR3 protein is listed once, alongside the most common genes and DNA of its rows. The V and J calls were not made by the authors but by TCRdb's processing. The sample data list some 120,000 distinct CDR3 sequences, and about 66% of these were observed just once. The ten largest make up 9.5% to 15% of the sample.

CDR1 and CDR2 (MNHEY, SVGAGI) derive from the germline V gene. The CDR3 measures 16 amino acids from cysteine to phenylalanine. Just the 48-base CDR3 DNA is kept, in frame starting at base 1. Cut back by 6 bases and 3 bases, the V and J ends lie 18 bases apart. The sequencing input was lung tumor tissue. This receptor chain uses TRBV6-5 and TRBJ2-1, with a tentative D gene TRBD1 over 6 matching bases. This receptor was obtained from a man in his thirties or forties with non-small cell lung cancer. The CDR3 has the sequence CASSLAPGQLYNEQFF. In nucleotide form, the sequence is TGTGCCAGCAGCCTCGCCCCGGGACAACTCTACAATGAGCAGTTCTTC.